A single sample is the source of the 6 T cell receptor beta chains below, sequenced in a study of T cells after yellow fever vaccination. Via MiXCR, TCRdb re-called the 5' RACE reads, giving one row per CDR3 protein. The sample has some 560,000 distinct CDR3 sequences; around 21% are singletons. Sample: PBMCs, taken 15 days after the yellow fever booster vaccination. These TCRs come from a man under 40 who received the YFV17D yellow fever vaccine.

The chain has TRBV7-2 and TRBJ2-3; 14 bases are shared with TRBD2. V lost 4 bases, J lost 5 bases, and 5 bases stayed unmatched. Germline V CDR1 and CDR2: SGHTA, FQGNSA. The CDR3 is 16 amino acids. The CDR3 region has the DNA TGTGCCAGCAGCTATGGGACTAGCGGGGGCCAAGATACGCAGTATTTT. It codes for CASSYGTSGGQDTQYF.

This clonotype was recorded a few times. DNA for the CDR3: TGCGCCAGCAGCCCCAGCTGGGGGGTAAACGGCCAAGAGACCCAGTACTTC. Translation gives CASSPSWGVNGQETQYF. The J gene is TRBJ2-5, the V gene TRBV4-3; maybe TRBD2 (6 bases). This CDR3 region has 17 residues. V was shortened by 4 bases and J by 1 base, with 19 bases between the two germline ends. In germline, CDR1 is LGHNA, CDR2 YSLEER.

This chain connects TRBV15 to TRBJ2-5, with D hard to call. V was shortened by 5 bases and J by 7 bases, with 11 bases between the two germline ends. Germline CDR1 and CDR2: LNHNV and YYDKDF (reference sequence). The CDR3 contains 12 residues. Written as DNA, the CDR3 is TGTGCCACCAGCGGAACTATCGGGACCCAGTACTTC. This encodes CATSGTIGTQYF. The full variable domain, rest sourced from reference TRBV15 and TRBJ2-5, is DAMVIQNPRYQVTQFGKPVTLSCSQTLNHNVMYWYQQKSSQAPKLLFHYYDKDFNNEADTPDNFQSRRPNTSFCFLDIRSPGLGDTAMYLCATSGTIGTQYFGPGTRLLVL.

V gene TRBV29-1 combines with J gene TRBJ2-2, with D perhaps matching TRBD1 (5 bases). CDR1 and CDR2 from the germline V gene are SQVTM and ANQGSEA. The CDR3 has 16 residues. V gave up 1 base and J gave up 3 bases, with 15 bases separating them. The CDR3: CSVEGWQAGYTGELFF. The CDR3 nucleotides read TGCAGCGTTGAAGGGTGGCAGGCAGGGTACACCGGGGAGCTGTTTTTT.

The CDR3 spells CASSRLAGSTGELFF. The CDR3 region has the DNA TGTGCCAGCAGTCGACTAGCGGGAAGCACCGGGGAGCTGTTTTTT. V gene TRBV12-3 or TRBV12-4 combines with J gene TRBJ2-2, with TRBD2 matching over 11 bases. V lost 5 bases and J lost 4; bases outside the gene matches: 3. The CDR3 extends over 15 amino acids.

To note about this clonotype: The CDR3 does not end in the conserved phenylalanine or tryptophan, so this is likely a read error. The chain carries TRBV20-1 and TRBJ2-1; perhaps D is TRBD1 or TRBD2 (5 bases each). V gave up 6 bases and J gave up 2 bases, with 14 bases separating them. In germline, CDR1 is DFQATT, CDR2 SNEGSKA (reference sequence). The CDR3 is 14 residues long. CDR3 residues: CSANRDPAYNEQFY. CDR3 nucleotide sequence: TGCAGTGCCAACCGGGACCCAGCCTACAATGAGCAGTTCTAC.